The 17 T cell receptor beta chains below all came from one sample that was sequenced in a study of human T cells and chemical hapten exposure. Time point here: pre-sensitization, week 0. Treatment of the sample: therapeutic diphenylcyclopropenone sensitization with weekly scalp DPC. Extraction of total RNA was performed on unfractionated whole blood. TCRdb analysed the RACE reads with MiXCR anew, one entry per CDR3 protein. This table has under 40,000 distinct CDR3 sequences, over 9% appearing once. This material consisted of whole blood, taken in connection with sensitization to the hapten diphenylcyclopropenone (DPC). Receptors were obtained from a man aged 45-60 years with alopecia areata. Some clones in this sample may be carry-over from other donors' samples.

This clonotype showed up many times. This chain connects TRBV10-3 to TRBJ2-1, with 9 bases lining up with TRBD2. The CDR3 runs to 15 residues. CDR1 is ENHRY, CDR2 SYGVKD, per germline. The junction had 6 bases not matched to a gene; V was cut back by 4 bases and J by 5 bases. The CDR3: CAISGDSGRNNEQFF. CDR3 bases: TGTGCCATCAGTGGTGATAGCGGGAGAAACAATGAGCAGTTCTTC.

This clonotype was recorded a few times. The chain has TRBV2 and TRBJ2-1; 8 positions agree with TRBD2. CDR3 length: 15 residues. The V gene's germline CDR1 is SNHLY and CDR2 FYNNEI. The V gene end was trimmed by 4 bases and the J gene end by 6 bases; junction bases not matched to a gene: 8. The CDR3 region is CASSVRGLEGNEQFF. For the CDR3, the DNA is TGTGCCAGCAGTGTGAGGGGACTAGAGGGCAATGAGCAGTTCTTC.

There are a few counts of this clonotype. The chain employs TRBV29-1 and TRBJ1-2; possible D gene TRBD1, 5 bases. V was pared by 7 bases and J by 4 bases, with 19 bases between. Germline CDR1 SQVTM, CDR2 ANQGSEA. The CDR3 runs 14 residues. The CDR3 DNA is TGCAGCGCTGGGATGCAGGGTGTTGGCTATGGCTACACCTTC. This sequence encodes CSAGMQGVGYGYTF. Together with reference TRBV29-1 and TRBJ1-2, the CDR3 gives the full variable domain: SAVISQKPSRDICQRGTSLTIQCQVDSQVTMMFWYRQQPGQSLTLIATANQGSEATYESGFVIDKFPISRPNLTFSTLTVSNMSPEDSSIYLCSAGMQGVGYGYTFGSGTRLTVV.

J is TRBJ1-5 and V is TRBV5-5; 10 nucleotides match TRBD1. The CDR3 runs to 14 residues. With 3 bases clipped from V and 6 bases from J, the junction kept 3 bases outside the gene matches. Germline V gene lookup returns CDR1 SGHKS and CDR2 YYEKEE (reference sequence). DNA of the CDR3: TGTGCCAGCAGCTGGGACAGGGGCCGTCAGCCCCAGCATTTT. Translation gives CASSWDRGRQPQHF. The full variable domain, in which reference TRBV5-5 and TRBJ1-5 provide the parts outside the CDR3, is DAGVTQSPTHLIKTRGQQVTLRCSPISGHKSVSWYQQVLGQGPQFIFQYYEKEERGRGNFPDRFSARQFPNYSSELNVNALLLGDSALYLCASSWDRGRQPQHFGDGTRLSIL.

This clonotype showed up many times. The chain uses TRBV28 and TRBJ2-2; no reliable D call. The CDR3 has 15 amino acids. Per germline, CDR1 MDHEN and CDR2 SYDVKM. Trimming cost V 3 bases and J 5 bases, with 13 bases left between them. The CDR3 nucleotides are TGTGCCAGCAGTTTTAGGTCAGGTTTTACCGGGGAGCTGTTTTTT. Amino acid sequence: CASSFRSGFTGELFF.

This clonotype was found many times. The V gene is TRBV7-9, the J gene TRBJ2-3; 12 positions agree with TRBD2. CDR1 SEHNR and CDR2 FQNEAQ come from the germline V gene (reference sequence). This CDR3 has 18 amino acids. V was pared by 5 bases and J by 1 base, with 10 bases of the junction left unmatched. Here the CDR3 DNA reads TGTGCCAGCAGCCAAGGACTAGCGGGATCGATACGCACAGATACGCAGTATTTT. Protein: CASSQGLAGSIRTDTQYF. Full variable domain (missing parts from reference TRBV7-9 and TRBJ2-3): DTGVSQNPRHKITKRGQNVTFRCDPISEHNRLYWYRQTLGQGPEFLTYFQNEAQLEKSRLLSDRFSAERPKGSFSTLEIQRTEQGDSAMYLCASSQGLAGSIRTDTQYFGPGTRLTVL.

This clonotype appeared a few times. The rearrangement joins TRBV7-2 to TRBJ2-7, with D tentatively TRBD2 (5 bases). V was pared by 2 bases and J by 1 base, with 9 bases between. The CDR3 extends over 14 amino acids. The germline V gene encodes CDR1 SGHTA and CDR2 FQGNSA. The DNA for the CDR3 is TGTGCCAGCAGCTTATACGAGGGATCCTACGAGCAGTACTTC. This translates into CASSLYEGSYEQYF.

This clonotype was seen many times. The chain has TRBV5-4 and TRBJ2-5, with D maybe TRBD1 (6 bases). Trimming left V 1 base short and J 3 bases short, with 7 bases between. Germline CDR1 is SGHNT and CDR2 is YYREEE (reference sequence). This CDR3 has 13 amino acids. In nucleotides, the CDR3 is TGTGCCAGCAGCTTGAAGGGGGAAGAGACCCAGTACTTC. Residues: CASSLKGEETQYF.

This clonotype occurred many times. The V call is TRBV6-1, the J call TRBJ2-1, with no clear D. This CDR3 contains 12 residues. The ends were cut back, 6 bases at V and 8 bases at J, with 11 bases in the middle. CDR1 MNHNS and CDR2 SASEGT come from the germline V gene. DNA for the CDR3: TGTGCCAGCAGGAAGGACGAGCATGAGCAGTTCTTC. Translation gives CASRKDEHEQFF.

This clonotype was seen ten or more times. The CDR3 DNA reads TGTGCCAGCAGTGAGGGGAGGGCGGACTACAATGAGCAGTTCTTC. This encodes CASSEGRADYNEQFF. This chain links TRBV6-1 with TRBJ2-1, with 7 nucleotides matching TRBD2. CDR3 length: 15 amino acids. V lost 3 bases and J lost 3; bases outside the gene matches: 5. Germline lookup yields CDR1 MNHNS and CDR2 SASEGT.

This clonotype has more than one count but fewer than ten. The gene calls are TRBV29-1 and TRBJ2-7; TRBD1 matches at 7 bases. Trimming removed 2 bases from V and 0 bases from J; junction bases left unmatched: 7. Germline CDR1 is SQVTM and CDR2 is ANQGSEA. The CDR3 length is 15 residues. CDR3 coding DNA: TGCAGCGTTGAAAGACAGGGTTCCCACTCCTACGAGCAGTACTTC. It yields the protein CSVERQGSHSYEQYF.

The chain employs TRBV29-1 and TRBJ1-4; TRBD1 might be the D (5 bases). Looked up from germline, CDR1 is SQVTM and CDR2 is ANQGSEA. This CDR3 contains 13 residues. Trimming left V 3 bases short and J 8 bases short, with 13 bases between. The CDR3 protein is CSVDRGAGEKLFF. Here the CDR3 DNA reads TGCAGCGTTGACCGTGGGGCTGGAGAAAAACTGTTTTTT.

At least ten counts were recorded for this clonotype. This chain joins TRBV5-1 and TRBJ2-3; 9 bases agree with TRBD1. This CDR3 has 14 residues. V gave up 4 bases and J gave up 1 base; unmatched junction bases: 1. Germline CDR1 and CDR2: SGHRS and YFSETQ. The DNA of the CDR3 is TGCGCCAGCAGCAGGACAGGGGGCACAGATACGCAGTATTTT. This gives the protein CASSRTGGTDTQYF.

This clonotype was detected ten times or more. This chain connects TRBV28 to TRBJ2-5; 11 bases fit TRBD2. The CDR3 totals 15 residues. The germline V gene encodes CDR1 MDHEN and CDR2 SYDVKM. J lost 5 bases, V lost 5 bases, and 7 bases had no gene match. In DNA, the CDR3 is TGTGCCAGCAGTGATAGCGGGAGGGCCGTGGAGACCCAGTACTTC. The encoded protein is CASSDSGRAVETQYF. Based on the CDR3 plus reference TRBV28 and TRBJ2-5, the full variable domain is DVKVTQSSRYLVKRTGEKVFLECVQDMDHENMFWYRQDPGLGLRLIYFSYDVKMKEKGDIPEGYSVSREKKERFSLILESASTNQTSMYLCASSDSGRAVETQYFGPGTRLLVL.

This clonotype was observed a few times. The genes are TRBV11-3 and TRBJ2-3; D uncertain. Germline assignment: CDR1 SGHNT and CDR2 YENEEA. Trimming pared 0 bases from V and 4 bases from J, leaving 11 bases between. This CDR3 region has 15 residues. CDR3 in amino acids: CASSLEGRPSDTQYF. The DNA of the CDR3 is TGTGCCAGCAGCTTAGAGGGCAGGCCTTCAGATACGCAGTATTTT.

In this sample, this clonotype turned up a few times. CDR3 nucleotides: TGTGCCAGCAGCCGTAACGTGGGCGAGCAGTTCTTC. This gives the protein CASSRNVGEQFF. The genes are TRBV28 and TRBJ2-1; D is unclear. The V end lost 6 bases, the J end lost 10 bases, and 13 bases lay between the germline ends. Per germline, CDR1 MDHEN and CDR2 SYDVKM. This CDR3 contains 12 residues.

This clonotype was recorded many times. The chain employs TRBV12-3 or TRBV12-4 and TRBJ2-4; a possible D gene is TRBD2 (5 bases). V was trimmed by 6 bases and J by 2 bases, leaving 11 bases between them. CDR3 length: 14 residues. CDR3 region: CASRPRGTKNIQYF. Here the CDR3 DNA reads TGTGCCAGCAGGCCCCGAGGGACCAAAAACATTCAGTACTTC.